The text below deals with one TCR beta chain. These data belong to a study of shared clonotypes between healthy human individuals. The protocol was immunoSEQ multiplex PCR, while the TCRdb copy is restricted to in-frame clones and leaves out a portion. The sample includes about 2 million clones, roughly 96% of them seen just once. The ends were cut back, 4 bases at V and 5 bases at J, with 19 bases in the middle. Germline V gives CDR1 SGHRS, CDR2 YFSETQ. The CDR3 length is 17 residues. The clonotype comes from a man aged 18 to 35 in good health. The specimen sequenced was naive CD4+ T cells sorted from blood. Subset specified: CD45RA+ positively selected. The chain carries TRBV5-1 and TRBJ1-6, with D possibly being TRBD1 (5 bases). The CDR3 reads CASSLGVGPGNNSPLHF. As DNA, the CDR3 is TGCGCCAGCAGCCTGGGGGTGGGCCCCGGGAATAATTCACCCCTCCACTTT.